These T cell receptor beta chains were read from a single sample in a study of vaccination effects on CD4 cells after COVID-19. The antigens of these receptors remain unknown. Sequencing used immunoSEQ multiplex PCR; TCRdb keeps in-frame clones, though not all of them. The sample lists some 70,000 clones; less than 85% were seen once. Material: CD4+ T cells from PBMCs cultured without peptide, obtained after COVID-19 vaccination. The receptors stem from a human donor who received a COVID-19 vaccine. Both conserved end residues are part of each CDR3. D genes are given only for firm matches. Clone size is stated in some rows and not others, as once, few, many or a class when expanded.

cdr3_aa: CASSEGDRASFSPLHF; cdr3_nt: TGTGCCAGCAGCGAGGGGGACAGGGCATCCTTTTCACCCCTCCACTTT; v_call: TRBV7-2; j_call: TRBJ1-6; clone_size: .; d_call: TRBD1; cdr3_length: 16
cdr3_aa: CASSLIPLDSSYNSPLHF; cdr3_nt: TGCGCCAGCAGCTTGATCCCTTTGGACAGCTCCTATAATTCACCCCTCCACTTT; v_call: TRBV5-1; j_call: TRBJ1-6; clone_size: once; d_call: .; cdr3_length: 18
cdr3_aa: CASSLAGGAQQPQHF; cdr3_nt: TGCGCCAGCAGCTTGGCCGGGGGGGCCCAGCAGCCCCAGCATTTT; v_call: TRBV5-1; j_call: TRBJ1-5; clone_size: .; d_call: .; cdr3_length: 15
cdr3_aa: CASSVRGASNTGELFF; cdr3_nt: TGTGCCAGCAGCGTAAGAGGGGCCTCGAACACCGGGGAGCTGTTTTTT; v_call: TRBV9; j_call: TRBJ2-2; clone_size: .; d_call: .; cdr3_length: 16
cdr3_aa: CASTGGDRPQHF; cdr3_nt: TGTGCCAGTACCGGGGGGGACAGACCCCAGCATTTT; v_call: TRBV19; j_call: TRBJ1-5; clone_size: .; d_call: TRBD1; cdr3_length: 12
cdr3_aa: CASTHGQEQNEQFF; cdr3_nt: TGTGCCAGCACCCATGGACAGGAACAAAATGAGCAGTTCTTC; v_call: TRBV28; j_call: TRBJ2-1; clone_size: .; d_call: TRBD1; cdr3_length: 14
cdr3_aa: CASISNTEAFF; cdr3_nt: TGTGCCAGCATTTCAAACACTGAAGCTTTCTTT; v_call: TRBV6-5; j_call: TRBJ1-1; clone_size: .; d_call: .; cdr3_length: 11
cdr3_aa: CASSYSAGGQFRNTQYF; cdr3_nt: TGTGCCAGCAGTTATTCGGCGGGGGGCCAATTTAGGAATACGCAGTATTTT; v_call: TRBV27; j_call: TRBJ2-3; clone_size: .; d_call: TRBD2; cdr3_length: 17
cdr3_aa: CASSQVISPGRTNYGYTF; cdr3_nt: TGCGCCAGCAGCCAAGTTATTTCCCCAGGCAGAACTAACTATGGCTACACCTTC; v_call: TRBV4-1; j_call: TRBJ1-2; clone_size: .; d_call: .; cdr3_length: 18
cdr3_aa: CASSDGKVSYNEQFF; cdr3_nt: TGTGCCAGCAGTGATGGGAAGGTTTCCTACAATGAGCAGTTCTTC; v_call: TRBV6-1; j_call: TRBJ2-1; clone_size: .; d_call: .; cdr3_length: 15
cdr3_aa: CASSYTGTGVGYTF; cdr3_nt: TGTGCCAGCAGTTATACCGGGACAGGGGTTGGCTACACCTTC; v_call: TRBV6-5; j_call: TRBJ1-2; clone_size: .; d_call: TRBD1; cdr3_length: 14
cdr3_aa: CASSGQGINIQYF; cdr3_nt: TGTGCCAGCAGCGGACAGGGGATTAACATTCAGTACTTC; v_call: TRBV2; j_call: TRBJ2-4; clone_size: .; d_call: TRBD1; cdr3_length: 13
cdr3_aa: CASSKSGYQETQYF; cdr3_nt: TGTGCCAGCAGCAAATCCGGGTACCAAGAGACCCAGTACTTC; v_call: TRBV7-2; j_call: TRBJ2-5; clone_size: .; d_call: .; cdr3_length: 14
cdr3_aa: CASSLDRDPYGYTF; cdr3_nt: TGCGCCAGCAGCTTGGACAGAGATCCCTATGGCTACACCTTC; v_call: TRBV5-1; j_call: TRBJ1-2; clone_size: .; d_call: .; cdr3_length: 14
cdr3_aa: CASSRAQTGYYGYTF; cdr3_nt: TGCGCCAGCAGTCGCGCCCAAACAGGGTACTATGGCTACACCTTC; v_call: TRBV4-1; j_call: TRBJ1-2; clone_size: few; d_call: .; cdr3_length: 15
cdr3_aa: CASSPRQVLADTQYF; cdr3_nt: TGTGCCAGCAGCCCACGACAGGTTTTGGCAGATACGCAGTATTTT; v_call: TRBV7-9; j_call: TRBJ2-3; clone_size: .; d_call: .; cdr3_length: 15
cdr3_aa: CASSLQGANEKLFF; cdr3_nt: TGCGCCAGCAGCTTACAGGGCGCTAATGAAAAACTGTTTTTT; v_call: TRBV5-1; j_call: TRBJ1-4; clone_size: .; d_call: .; cdr3_length: 14
cdr3_aa: CASSGQSATNEKLFF; cdr3_nt: TGTGCCAGCTCGGGACAGTCCGCAACTAATGAAAAACTGTTTTTT; v_call: TRBV18; j_call: TRBJ1-4; clone_size: .; d_call: TRBD1; cdr3_length: 15
cdr3_aa: CASSRLAGSTDTQYF; cdr3_nt: TGTGCCAGCAGTCGACTAGCGGGGAGCACAGATACGCAGTATTTT; v_call: TRBV7-2; j_call: TRBJ2-3; clone_size: .; d_call: TRBD2; cdr3_length: 15
cdr3_aa: CASSYTSQLASGYTF; cdr3_nt: TGTGCCAGCAGTTACACTAGTCAATTGGCAAGTGGCTACACCTTC; v_call: TRBV6-2/TRBV6-3; j_call: TRBJ1-2; clone_size: .; d_call: .; cdr3_length: 15
cdr3_aa: CASSPEGYKTDTQYF; cdr3_nt: TGTGCCAGCAGCCCAGAGGGCTACAAGACAGATACGCAGTATTTT; v_call: TRBV7-2; j_call: TRBJ2-3; clone_size: .; d_call: .; cdr3_length: 15
cdr3_aa: CASSMGTVSTDTQYF; cdr3_nt: TGTGCCAGCAGTATGGGGACAGTGAGCACAGATACGCAGTATTTT; v_call: TRBV6-5; j_call: TRBJ2-3; clone_size: .; d_call: TRBD1; cdr3_length: 15
cdr3_aa: CASSLGGGIQETQYF; cdr3_nt: TGTGCCAGCAGCTTAGGGGGGGGGATTCAAGAGACCCAGTACTTC; v_call: TRBV11-3; j_call: TRBJ2-5; clone_size: .; d_call: TRBD2; cdr3_length: 15
cdr3_aa: CASSPSLGAGGNTGELFF; cdr3_nt: TGTGCCAGCAGCCCCTCTCTCGGAGCGGGGGGGAACACCGGGGAGCTGTTTTTT; v_call: TRBV9; j_call: TRBJ2-2; clone_size: few; d_call: TRBD2; cdr3_length: 18
cdr3_aa: CASSQGRDNQPQHF; cdr3_nt: TGTGCCAGTAGTCAGGGACGGGACAATCAGCCCCAGCATTTT; v_call: TRBV19; j_call: TRBJ1-5; clone_size: once; d_call: .; cdr3_length: 14
cdr3_aa: CATSDPGTDTDTQYF; cdr3_nt: TGTGCCACCAGTGACCCCGGGACAGACACAGATACGCAGTATTTT; v_call: TRBV24-1; j_call: TRBJ2-3; clone_size: .; d_call: TRBD1; cdr3_length: 15
cdr3_aa: CASSPLLGTEGLNEQFF; cdr3_nt: TGTGCCAGCTCACCACTTTTAGGGACAGAGGGCCTCAATGAGCAGTTCTTC; v_call: TRBV18; j_call: TRBJ2-1; clone_size: .; d_call: TRBD1; cdr3_length: 17
cdr3_aa: CSVDLGGAEAFF; cdr3_nt: TGCAGCGTTGACCTCGGGGGGGCTGAAGCTTTCTTT; v_call: TRBV29-1; j_call: TRBJ1-1; clone_size: .; d_call: .; cdr3_length: 12
cdr3_aa: CASSQISGANVLTF; cdr3_nt: TGTGCCAGCAGCCAGATCTCTGGGGCCAACGTCCTGACTTTC; v_call: TRBV7-3; j_call: TRBJ2-6; clone_size: .; d_call: .; cdr3_length: 14
cdr3_aa: CASSQRPPISTDTQYF; cdr3_nt: TGTGCCAGCAGCCAACGGCCCCCCATTAGCACAGATACGCAGTATTTT; v_call: TRBV14; j_call: TRBJ2-3; clone_size: .; d_call: .; cdr3_length: 16
cdr3_aa: CASSLDRNTEAFF; cdr3_nt: TGTGCCAGCAGCTTAGACCGGAACACTGAAGCTTTCTTT; v_call: TRBV11-3; j_call: TRBJ1-1; clone_size: .; d_call: .; cdr3_length: 13
cdr3_aa: CASSLIRGAQPQHF; cdr3_nt: TGTGCCAGCAGTTTAATAAGGGGCGCCCAGCCCCAGCATTTT; v_call: TRBV27; j_call: TRBJ1-5; clone_size: .; d_call: .; cdr3_length: 14
cdr3_aa: CASSETGYTEAFF; cdr3_nt: TGTGCCAGCAGCGAAACAGGTTACACTGAAGCTTTCTTT; v_call: TRBV9; j_call: TRBJ1-1; clone_size: few; d_call: .; cdr3_length: 13
cdr3_aa: CASSLGLYSTGELFF; cdr3_nt: TGTGCCAGCAGCTTAGGGTTATACAGTACCGGGGAGCTGTTTTTT; v_call: TRBV13; j_call: TRBJ2-2; clone_size: few; d_call: .; cdr3_length: 15
cdr3_aa: CASSLSRTGGTDTQYF; cdr3_nt: TGTGCCAGCAGCTTATCCAGGACAGGGGGGACAGATACGCAGTATTTT; v_call: TRBV7-3; j_call: TRBJ2-3; clone_size: .; d_call: TRBD1; cdr3_length: 16
cdr3_aa: CASSHKGTRRYSPLHF; cdr3_nt: TGCGCCAGCAGTCATAAGGGGACAAGGAGGTATTCACCCCTCCACTTT; v_call: TRBV23-1; j_call: TRBJ1-6; clone_size: .; d_call: .; cdr3_length: 16
cdr3_aa: CASSRPITDAGGYTF; cdr3_nt: TGCGCCAGCAGCCGCCCCATAACGGACGCCGGTGGCTACACCTTC; v_call: TRBV4-1; j_call: TRBJ1-2; clone_size: few; d_call: .; cdr3_length: 15
cdr3_aa: CASSYRGDSTDTQYF; cdr3_nt: TGTGCCAGCAGCTATCGGGGGGACAGCACAGATACGCAGTATTTT; v_call: TRBV5-8; j_call: TRBJ2-3; clone_size: .; d_call: TRBD2; cdr3_length: 15
cdr3_aa: CASSPLAGFTDTQYF; cdr3_nt: TGCGCCAGCAGCCCACTAGCGGGCTTCACAGATACGCAGTATTTT; v_call: TRBV4-1; j_call: TRBJ2-3; clone_size: few; d_call: TRBD2; cdr3_length: 15
cdr3_aa: CASSPTSGGVKETQYF; cdr3_nt: TGTGCCAGCAGCCCGACTAGCGGGGGGGTAAAAGAGACCCAGTACTTC; v_call: TRBV11-2; j_call: TRBJ2-5; clone_size: .; d_call: TRBD2; cdr3_length: 16
cdr3_aa: CASSIAAGAYGYTF; cdr3_nt: TGTGCCAGTAGTATAGCGGCAGGGGCATATGGCTACACCTTC; v_call: TRBV19; j_call: TRBJ1-2; clone_size: .; d_call: .; cdr3_length: 14
cdr3_aa: CASSPDAGLAAFF; cdr3_nt: TGTGCCAGCAGCCCCGATGCGGGGTTGGCAGCTTTCTTT; v_call: TRBV5-4; j_call: TRBJ1-1; clone_size: .; d_call: .; cdr3_length: 13
cdr3_aa: CASSTWPNTEAFF; cdr3_nt: TGTGCCAGCAGTACCTGGCCGAACACTGAAGCTTTCTTT; v_call: TRBV6-5; j_call: TRBJ1-1; clone_size: .; d_call: .; cdr3_length: 13
cdr3_aa: CASSPGQGGNQPQHF; cdr3_nt: TGTGCCAGCAGTCCCGGACAGGGCGGCAATCAGCCCCAGCATTTT; v_call: TRBV6-2/TRBV6-3; j_call: TRBJ1-5; clone_size: .; d_call: TRBD1; cdr3_length: 15